Sequencing of this TCR beta chain was carried out in a study of T-cell reconstitution after alpha-beta-depleted transplantation in children. Notes on the study in general: By one year post-transplant, T-cell counts and diversity largely arose from T cells that were newly produced. After transplant, high TCRbeta diversity at day 60 in some patients arose from surviving recipient T cells and thymic progenitors.

V was trimmed by 0 bases and J by 0 bases, leaving 16 bases between them. The CDR3 has 17 amino acids. Germline CDR1 is SGHNT and CDR2 is YYREEE (reference sequence). Unique molecular identifiers were incorporated during preparation of the TCRbeta library. TCRdb reprocessed the PCR reads via MiXCR and lists one record per CDR3 protein. Among approximately 210,000 distinct CDR3 sequences, about a sixth were seen once, and the ten largest hold about 41%. A word on this clonotype: Its antigen is still unknown.

V gene TRBV5-4 combines with J gene TRBJ2-7; tentatively, D is TRBD2 (6 bases). This TCR came from a male patient under 10 years old who had a stem cell transplant for acute lymphoblastic leukemia, so the T cells may come from the graft donor. The sample was PBMCs, mostly from graft donor cells, taken 360 days after TCRalphabeta/CD19-depleted stem cell transplant. CDR3 sequence (DNA): TGTGCCAGCAGCTTGGCCGTGGGGGGTTCGAGCTCCTACGAGCAGTACTTC. Its translation: CASSLAVGGSSSYEQYF.